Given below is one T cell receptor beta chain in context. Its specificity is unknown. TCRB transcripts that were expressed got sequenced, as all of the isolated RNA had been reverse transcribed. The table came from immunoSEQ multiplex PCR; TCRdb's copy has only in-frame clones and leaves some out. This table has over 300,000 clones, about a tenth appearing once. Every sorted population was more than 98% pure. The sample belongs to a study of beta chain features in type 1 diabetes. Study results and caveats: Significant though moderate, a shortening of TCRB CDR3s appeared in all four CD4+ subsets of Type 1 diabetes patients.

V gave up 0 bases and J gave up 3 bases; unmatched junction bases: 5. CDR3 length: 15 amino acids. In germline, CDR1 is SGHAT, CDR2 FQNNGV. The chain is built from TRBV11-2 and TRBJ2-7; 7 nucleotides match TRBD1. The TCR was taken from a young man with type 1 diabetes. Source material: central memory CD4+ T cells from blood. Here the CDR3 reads CASSLDQGGYYEQYF. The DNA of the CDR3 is TGTGCCAGCAGCTTAGATCAAGGGGGCTACTACGAGCAGTACTTC.